Below are 18 T cell receptor beta chains sequenced from a single sample in a study of blood T cell repertoires in COVID-19. TCRdb's copy holds only in-frame clones and misses some; the assay was immunoSEQ multiplex PCR. Among 150,000 to 200,000 clones listed, 86% were seen once. The sequenced material came from peripheral blood. The receptors stem from a man between 65 and 85 years old with active or convalescent COVID-19.

This clone was seen once. J is TRBJ1-2 and V is TRBV28, with unresolved D. Germline CDR1 is MDHEN and CDR2 is SYDVKM. Trimming left V 3 bases short and J 4 bases short, with 9 bases between. This CDR3 comprises 13 residues. CDR3 nucleotides: TGTGCCAGCAGTTTCAGGAACCGCTATGGCTACACCTTC. It yields the protein CASSFRNRYGYTF.

This clone was detected only a few times. The chain employs TRBV2 and TRBJ2-5; D call uncertain. Germline V lookup: CDR1 SNHLY, CDR2 FYNNEI. V was shortened by 6 bases and J by 13 bases, with 12 bases between the two germline ends. The CDR3 contains 10 residues. CDR3 amino acids: CASSAGGLYF. As DNA, the CDR3 is TGTGCCAGCAGCGCAGGTGGTCTGTACTTC.

This rearrangement joins TRBV6-1 to TRBJ2-1; the match to TRBD1 covers 7 bases. Germline V gene data show CDR1 as MNHNS and CDR2 as SASEGT. J gave up 1 base and V 3 bases, and 6 bases lay outside the gene matches. This CDR3 spans 16 amino acids. CDR3 bases: TGTGCCAGCAGTGAGAGGGGGCCAGGGTCCTACAATGAGCAGTTCTTC. Its protein is CASSERGPGSYNEQFF.

The chain links TRBV28 to TRBJ2-7; possible D gene TRBD2, 6 bases. The CDR3 contains 15 residues. With 6 bases removed from V and 1 base from J, the gap between germline ends came to 16 bases. Germline V gives CDR1 MDHEN, CDR2 SYDVKM. CDR3 sequence (DNA): TGTGCCAGCAGAGCTCCTATCGGGGGATCCTACGAGCAGTACTTC. It translates to CASRAPIGGSYEQYF.

Many counts were recorded for this clone. This chain joins TRBV6-2 or TRBV6-3 and TRBJ2-7; TRBD1 matches 9 bases. The CDR3 is 15 amino acids. The germline CDR1 and CDR2 sequences are MNHEY and SVGEGT. V dropped 2 bases and J dropped 3; count of bases not matched to a gene: 5. The CDR3 loop reads CASSYGTGIRYEQYF. CDR3 coding DNA: TGTGCCAGCAGTTACGGGACAGGGATTCGCTACGAGCAGTACTTC.

The chain links TRBV12-3 or TRBV12-4 to TRBJ2-3; D unresolved. The V end lost 4 bases, the J end lost 5 bases, and 4 bases lay between the germline ends. The CDR3 loop spans 11 amino acids. CDR3: CASSSGDTQYF. CDR3 bases: TGTGCCAGCAGTTCGGGAGATACGCAGTATTTT.

The chain uses TRBV5-6 and TRBJ1-2; 9 positions match TRBD1. V lost 0 bases to trimming and J lost 8 bases; unmatched junction nucleotides: 5. The CDR3 consists of 14 residues. Germline V CDR1 and CDR2: SGHDT, YYEEEE. DNA for the CDR3: TGTGCCAGCAGCTTGGACGGGACAGGGAAAGGCTACACCTTC. Amino acids: CASSLDGTGKGYTF.

This clone was observed a single time. J is TRBJ1-1 and V is TRBV5-1; TRBD1 might be the D (5 bases). There are 17 residues in the CDR3. Germline CDR1 reads SGHRS; CDR2 reads YFSETQ. Between the trimmed V and J ends, which lost 6 bases and 4 bases, there was a span of 25 bases. CDR3 DNA sequence: TGCGCCAGCATAGCGGGGACTGACTTCTGGGCAGGCACTGAAGCTTTCTTT. Amino acids: CASIAGTDFWAGTEAFF.

This clone has only one observation. V is TRBV9 and J is TRBJ2-1; TRBD2 matches at 7 bases. V lost 3 bases to trimming and J lost 2 bases; unmatched junction nucleotides: 11. Germline CDR1 is SGDLS and CDR2 is YYNGEE. This CDR3 is 17 amino acids long. The CDR3 DNA follows: TGTGCCAGCAGCGCCGTAGCGGGCCGAGGGACCTACAATGAGCAGTTCTTC. It specifies CASSAVAGRGTYNEQFF.

This chain joins TRBV18 and TRBJ1-5, with D unresolved. The CDR3 has 14 amino acids. V lost 2 bases, J lost 0 bases, and 5 bases lay in between. Germline V gene lookup returns CDR1 KGHSH and CDR2 LQKENI. The CDR3 DNA reads TGTGCCAGCTCACCAGGCGGTAGCAATCAGCCCCAGCATTTT. It is translated as CASSPGGSNQPQHF. The whole variable domain, remainder taken from reference TRBV18 and TRBJ1-5, is NAGVMQNPRHLVRRRGQEARLRCSPMKGHSHVYWYRQLPEEGLKFMVYLQKENIIDESGMPKERFSAEFPKEGPSILRIQQVVRGDSAAYFCASSPGGSNQPQHFGDGTRLSIL.

This clone was counted once. This sequence joins TRBV30 and TRBJ2-7; 10 bases match TRBD1. V was clipped by 5 bases and J by 8 bases; unmatched bases: 6. CDR1 and CDR2 (germline): GTSNPN, SVGIG (reference sequence). The CDR3 is 12 amino acids. The CDR3 spells CAWETGGIKQYF. In nucleotides, the CDR3 is TGTGCCTGGGAGACAGGGGGCATCAAGCAGTACTTC.

The chain combines TRBV9 with TRBJ2-1, with D perhaps matching TRBD1 (6 bases). V dropped 3 bases and J dropped 2 bases, with 9 bases sitting between them. CDR1 and CDR2 from the germline V gene are SGDLS and YYNGEE. The CDR3 runs 14 residues. CDR3 sequence reads: CASSERQAYNEQFF. The CDR3 DNA is TGTGCCAGCAGCGAGAGACAGGCCTACAATGAGCAGTTCTTC.

The chain links TRBV5-8 to TRBJ1-2; D uncertain. Germline CDR1 SGHTS, CDR2 YDEGEE. CDR3 length equals 14 residues. Trimming shortened V by 2 bases and J by 6 bases, and 14 bases separated the two germline ends. CDR3 coding DNA: TGTGCCAGCAGCTTATGGGAAACCGGGGATGGCTACACCTTC. As protein: CASSLWETGDGYTF.

This clone has more than one count but fewer than ten. The chain combines TRBV30 with TRBJ1-1, with 8 bases fitting TRBD1. The CDR3 has 13 amino acids. The V gene end was trimmed by 7 bases and the J gene end by 4 bases; junction bases not matched to a gene: 8. Germline loops: CDR1 GTSNPN, CDR2 SVGIG (reference sequence). The CDR3 region is CASSRQGITEAFF. CDR3 sequence (DNA): TGTGCCTCCTCAAGACAGGGGATCACTGAAGCTTTCTTT.

The chain couples TRBV7-9 to TRBJ1-1; D is perhaps TRBD1 (6 bases). The germline gives CDR1 SEHNR, CDR2 FQNEAQ (reference sequence). This CDR3 region has 13 residues. V was cut by 6 bases and J by 1 base, with 9 bases left in between. CDR3 protein: CASREQGNTEAFF. The CDR3 DNA reads TGTGCCAGCAGGGAACAGGGGAACACTGAAGCTTTCTTT. The full variable domain, with the rest looked up from reference TRBV7-9 and TRBJ1-1, is DTGVSQNPRHKITKRGQNVTFRCDPISEHNRLYWYRQTLGQGPEFLTYFQNEAQLEKSRLLSDRFSAERPKGSFSTLEIQRTEQGDSAMYLCASREQGNTEAFFGQGTRLTVV.

The chain combines TRBV5-1 with TRBJ2-1, with 10 positions matching TRBD1. J was trimmed by 7 bases and V by 0 bases; bases with no gene match: 4. The length of the CDR3 is 15 residues. Germline assignment: CDR1 SGHRS and CDR2 YFSETQ. This CDR3 is CASSLVDRGRNEQFF. In DNA form, the CDR3 reads TGCGCCAGCAGCTTGGTTGACAGGGGGCGAAATGAGCAGTTCTTC.

This chain uses TRBV6-6 with TRBJ2-7; 8 bases are shared with TRBD1. The CDR3 runs to 12 residues. Trimming at V came to 6 bases and at J to 6 bases, leaving 4 bases not matched to a gene. CDR1 and CDR2 from the germline V gene are MNHNY and SVGAGI (reference sequence). CDR3 loop: CASSRTGFEQYF. In nucleotides, the CDR3 is TGTGCCAGCAGCCGGACAGGGTTCGAGCAGTACTTC.

The chain couples TRBV4-3 to TRBJ1-1, with 7 nucleotides matching TRBD1. Germline CDR1 reads LGHNA; CDR2 reads YSLEER. The CDR3 is 17 amino acids. The V and J ends lost 4 bases and 0 bases, in that order; junction bases with no gene match: 11. In DNA, the CDR3 is TGCGCCAGCAGCCCCCAACAGGGGCCGATCATGAACACTGAAGCTTTCTTT. This encodes CASSPQQGPIMNTEAFF.